The rows below give T cell receptor beta chains drawn from one sample of a study of shared clonotypes between healthy human individuals. Assay used: immunoSEQ multiplex PCR; TCRdb lists only in-frame clones, some missing. Of a few million clones in the sample, approximately 94% were seen once. Sequencing was performed on naive CD4+ T cells sorted from blood. The receptors derive from a man aged 18 to 30 in good health. Each CDR3 is given with its conserved first and last residue. A D gene is named only where the DNA matches it firmly. Some rows mark clone size as missing; the rest say once, few, many or name a class of expanded clone.

TRBD2,TRBJ2-2,TRBV6-5,NA,TGTGCCAGCAGTTCCACTAGCGGCACCGGGGAGCTGTTTTTT,CASSSTSGTGELFF
NA,TRBJ1-5,TRBV18,NA,TGTGCCAGCTCACCACCTTTGAGCTCTCCCCAGCATTTT,CASSPPLSSPQHF
NA,TRBJ2-7,TRBV11-2,once,TGTGCCAGCAGCTTAGATCAGGTCATCGGCTACGAGCAGTACTTC,CASSLDQVIGYEQYF
NA,TRBJ2-7,TRBV6-5,NA,TGTGCCAGCAGTTACCCCGGGGGAAGTCCCTACGAGCAGTACTTC,CASSYPGGSPYEQYF
TRBD2,TRBJ2-2,TRBV4-1,NA,TGCGCCAGCAGCCAAGACGCGGGAGGGCAGGCCGGGGAGCTGTTTTTT,CASSQDAGGQAGELFF
TRBD1,TRBJ2-5,TRBV29-1,NA,TGCAGCGCTCGCGACAGGGGCCAAGAGACCCAGTACTTC,CSARDRGQETQYF
NA,TRBJ1-5,TRBV6-5,NA,TGTGCCAGCACCCCGGCCGGCCGCGGTCAGCCCCAGCATTTT,CASTPAGRGQPQHF
NA,TRBJ1-6,TRBV21-1,NA,TGTGCCAGCAGCCCAAGGGGGGATGTGTGGGCCCTCCACTTT,CASSPRGDVWALHF
NA,TRBJ2-7,TRBV11-2,once,TGTGCCAGCAGCACCCTGTACGAGCAGTACTTC,CASSTLYEQYF
NA,TRBJ2-7,TRBV2,NA,TGTGCCAGCAAGCTGAACTCCTACGAGCAGTACTTC,CASKLNSYEQYF
TRBD2,TRBJ2-7,TRBV18,NA,TGTGCCAGCTCCGGACTGGGCGGGAGTTTATCCTACGAGCAGTACTTC,CASSGLGGSLSYEQYF
NA,TRBJ1-4,TRBV5-4,NA,TGTGCCAGCAGCTTGAAACCGGGCGATGAAGAAAAACTGTTTTTT,CASSLKPGDEEKLFF
NA,TRBJ1-2,TRBV28,NA,TGTGCCAGCAGTTTCGGGCAGGCCGCTAACTATGGCTACACCTTC,CASSFGQAANYGYTF
NA,TRBJ2-7,TRBV10-3,NA,TGTGCCATCAGAGTGGACACCGAGGGTAGCAAGCAGTACTTC,CAIRVDTEGSKQYF
NA,TRBJ2-7,TRBV2,NA,TGTGCCAGCAGTGAACAGGGCGGGAACTACGAGCAGTACTTC,CASSEQGGNYEQYF
TRBD1,TRBJ1-5,TRBV23-1,NA,TGCGCCAGCAGTCACCCCCGGACAGGGACGGTACGGCAGCCCCAGCATTTT,CASSHPRTGTVRQPQHF
NA,TRBJ1-2,TRBV10-2,NA,TGCGCCAGCAGTGAAAGAGGGAGGGATGGCTACACCTTC,CASSERGRDGYTF
TRBD1,TRBJ2-5,TRBV5-1,NA,TGCGCCAGCAGCGGACGGACAGGGGTCCAAGAGACCCAGTACTTC,CASSGRTGVQETQYF
NA,TRBJ1-2,TRBV28,NA,TGTGCCAGCAGGAATTCACAGAACTATGGCTACACCTTC,CASRNSQNYGYTF
TRBD1,TRBJ2-7,TRBV5-1,NA,TGCGCCAGCCGCGGAGAGCCTGGGACAGGGAGTTACTTC,CASRGEPGTGSYF
NA,TRBJ2-2,TRBV11-3,NA,TGTGCCAGCAGCCCGGGACTGGATACCGGGGAGCTGTTTTTT,CASSPGLDTGELFF
NA,TRBJ1-4,TRBV7-6,NA,TGTGCCAGCAGCCCCCGAAACTTTGAAAAACTGTTTTTT,CASSPRNFEKLFF
NA,TRBJ2-1,TRBV2,NA,TGTGCCAGCAGTCCTGACAGGCACAATGAGCAGTTCTTC,CASSPDRHNEQFF
NA,TRBJ1-1,TRBV7-9,NA,TGTGCCAGCAGCTTATCGAGTGGCACTGAAGCTTTCTTT,CASSLSSGTEAFF
NA,TRBJ2-1,TRBV7-6,NA,TGTGCCAGCAGCGGCTGGTCAGCGACCAGCTCCTACAATGAGCAGTTCTTC,CASSGWSATSSYNEQFF
NA,TRBJ2-3,TRBV4-3,NA,TGCGCCAGCAGCCAAGAATCGGCTGATAGCACAGATACGCAGTATTTT,CASSQESADSTDTQYF
TRBD1,TRBJ1-2,TRBV4-1,NA,TGCGCCAGCAGCCAACCCAGTCAGGGGGCGCGGAGCTACACCTTC,CASSQPSQGARSYTF
NA,TRBJ2-1,TRBV2,NA,TGTGCCAGCATTAAAACTGCGGCCGGTGAGCAGTTCTTC,CASIKTAAGEQFF
NA,TRBJ1-4,TRBV6-1,NA,TGTGCCAGCACCGGGGGCACAACTAATGAAAAACTGTTTTTT,CASTGGTTNEKLFF
NA,TRBJ1-1,TRBV15,NA,TGTGCCACCAGCAGAGACCCCACAAGTTACCTGAACACTGAAGCTTTCTTT,CATSRDPTSYLNTEAFF
NA,TRBJ2-7,TRBV5-4,NA,TGTGCCAGCAGCTTGGTGTCGGGCAACTCCGAGCAGTACTTC,CASSLVSGNSEQYF
TRBD1,TRBJ1-3,TRBV7-9,NA,TGTGCCAGCAGCCCAACGACAGGGGCCACGGGAGGAAACACCATATATTTT,CASSPTTGATGGNTIYF
TRBD1,TRBJ2-1,TRBV5-1,NA,TGCGCCAGCAGCCTACAGGGGGAGCCCTATGAGCAGTTCTTC,CASSLQGEPYEQFF
NA,TRBJ2-1,TRBV5-6,NA,TGTGCCAGCAGCTTGGCTAGGGTTGAGCAGTTCTTC,CASSLARVEQFF
NA,TRBJ2-7,TRBV2,NA,TGTGCCAGCAGTGATTCGGGGCGGCTTTACGAGCAGTACTTC,CASSDSGRLYEQYF
TRBD1,TRBJ1-3,TRBV19,NA,TGTGCCAGTAGTACCGACAGGGCTGGAAACACCATATATTTT,CASSTDRAGNTIYF
NA,TRBJ2-7,TRBV5-4,NA,TGTGCCAGCAGCTTGGGGGGCACCTACGAGCAGTACTTC,CASSLGGTYEQYF
NA,TRBJ1-3,TRBV19,NA,TGTGCCAGTGATAAAGGGGGAAACACCATATATTTT,CASDKGGNTIYF
TRBD1,TRBJ2-1,TRBV28,NA,TGTGCCAGCAGTCCCGGGACAGGGCGGTTTAATGCGCTCTTC,CASSPGTGRFNALF
NA,TRBJ2-5,TRBV30,NA,TGTGCCTGGAGTGTACGAGAGACCCAGTACTTC,CAWSVRETQYF
TRBD2,TRBJ2-1,TRBV7-9,NA,TGTGCCAGCAGCTTAGGTGGGACGGCGGGAGTTACCAATGAGCAGTTCTTC,CASSLGGTAGVTNEQFF
NA,TRBJ1-6,TRBV5-1,NA,TGCGCCAGCAGCTTGACAGGAGGCCATAATTCACCCCTCCACTTT,CASSLTGGHNSPLHF